The following is a T cell receptor (beta chain) sequence with its context. Which antigen it targets is not known. Base qualities are not provided; no much larger clone lies one nucleotide away. Genomic DNA was used as template for profiling of TCR beta VDJ combinations and CDR3 sequences. An Illumina HiSeq 2000 was the platform used for TCR repertoire sequencing. The published analysis was carried out like this. Repertoire assessment relied on Simpson's diversity index, CDR3 size and DJ length profiles, and TRBV/TRBJ rearrangement plots. Whichever DNA sequence was most abundant in the deep sequencing data was defined as the immunodominant clone. CDR3 amino acid sequences were screened for sharing across subjects and were compared with published repertoires and the VDJdb database. TCRdb cleaned the public reads at Q25 with fastp, built clones with MiXCR and kept in-frame beta chains. Under each unique CDR3 protein, matching rows form one entry showing the most common genes and DNA. TCRdb's processing, not the authors' own work, is the source of the V and J calls. This sample holds 200,000 to 250,000 distinct CDR3 sequences; about half were observed only once. The ten largest clonotypes hold nearly 20% of the sample.

Expansion of CD8+CD57+ cells had been shown by flow cytometry in the patients chosen for sequencing. Every patient had a diagnosis of severe acquired aplastic anemia based on International Study of Aplastic Anemia and Agranulocytosis and Camitta criteria. No therapy had been received by the patients at the time of blood sampling. The study deep-sequenced TCR repertoires of sorted CD4+ and CD8+ blood T cells from severe aplastic anemia patients and healthy subjects. Patients were enrolled in the USA under clinicaltrials.gov protocols 00001620, 01623167, 00001397, 00071045, 00081523 and 00961064. Ficoll-Paque density gradient centrifugation was used to isolate peripheral blood mononuclear cells. Before DNA extraction, CD4+ and CD8+ T cells were sorted with FACS or magnetic beads. Via the germline V gene, CDR1 is SNHLY and CDR2 FYNNEI. The junction shows trimming of 4 bases on V and 2 bases on J, plus 5 bases between the germline ends. The CDR3 contains 12 residues, cysteine and phenylalanine counted. The retained sequence is limited to the CDR3, 36 bases, with the frame set at the first base.

These data come from a study of CD8+CD57+ T cells in acquired aplastic anemia listed by TCRdb under 2018. Describing the broader study: DNA extracted from sorted CD4+ and CD8+ cells had a mean of about 3.3 ug, with a range of about 0.19 to 30 ug. CD8+CD57+ expansion was defined as frequency above the mean frequency observed in healthy subjects.

Summary of the overall study and its limitations: No significant difference in CD8+ Simpson's diversity was found between patients and healthy controls (P=0.060). Around 31 CD8+ CDR3 sequences were shared between patients and controls but appeared highly expressed in patients and within their immunodominant clones.

The chain links TRBV2 with TRBJ2-5, with the identity of the D gene unclear. Material for sequencing was sorted CD4+, CD8+, or CD8+CD57+ T cells (not recorded which) from PBMCs. The receptor was derived from a human donor with aplastic anemia. In nucleotide form, the sequence is TGTGCCAGCAGTGGGGGACAAGAGACCCAGTACTTC. Translated, it gives CASSGGQETQYF.